The clone carrying this TCR beta chain has just one count. The source of the sample is a study of blood T cell repertoires in COVID-19. In the study overall: The samples span acute and convalescent COVID-19 from the United States, Italy and Spain.

V was pared by 4 bases and J by 7 bases, with 2 bases of the junction left unmatched. Per the germline V gene, CDR1 is LGHDT and CDR2 is YNNKEL (reference sequence). This CDR3 region has 12 residues. Original processing notes: Amplified reference gene primers provided the basis for estimating nucleated cell counts. The table came from immunoSEQ multiplex PCR; TCRdb's copy has only in-frame clones and leaves some out. That table supplies the V and J calls and clone size; D and trimming were determined from the DNA. The table includes 150,000 to 200,000 clones, 82% detected once. This sequence joins TRBV3-1 (or the pseudogene TRBV3-2) and TRBJ1-2; TRBD1 matches 8 bases. This TCR came from a woman aged 40 to 50 with COVID-19, enrolled during active disease. Material for sequencing was peripheral blood. The CDR3 DNA reads TGTGCCAGCAGCCTGGACAGGGCTGGCTACACCTTC. It is translated as CASSLDRAGYTF.